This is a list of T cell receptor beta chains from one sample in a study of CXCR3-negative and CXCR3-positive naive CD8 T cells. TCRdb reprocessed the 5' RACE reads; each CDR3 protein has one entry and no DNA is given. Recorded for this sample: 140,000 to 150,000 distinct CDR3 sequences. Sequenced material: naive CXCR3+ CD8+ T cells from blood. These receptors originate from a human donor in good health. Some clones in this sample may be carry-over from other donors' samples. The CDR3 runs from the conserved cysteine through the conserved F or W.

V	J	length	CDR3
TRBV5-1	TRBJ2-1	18	CASSLSTVVGGLYNEQFF
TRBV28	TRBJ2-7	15	CASSNGLAIPYEQYF
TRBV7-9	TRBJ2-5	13	CASSPRAGETQYF
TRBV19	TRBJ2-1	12	CASSQGGNEQFF
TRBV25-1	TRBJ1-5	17	CASSCWAETNSNQPQHF
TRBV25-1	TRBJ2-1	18	CASSDHRTSGASYNEQFF
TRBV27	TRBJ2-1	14	CASSFQRGENEQFF
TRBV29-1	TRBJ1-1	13	CSVGGGMNTEAFF
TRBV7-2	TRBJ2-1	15	CASSPGVRSWNEQFF
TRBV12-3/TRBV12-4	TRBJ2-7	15	CASSLFDRGAYEQYF
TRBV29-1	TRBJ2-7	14	CSVAGLAGKYEQYF
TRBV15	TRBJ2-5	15	CATSSHRGVQETQYF